These T cell receptor beta chains were read from a single sample in a study of vaccination effects on CD4 cells after COVID-19. Sequenced by immunoSEQ multiplex PCR; TCRdb stores in-frame clones only, minus some. The sample records tens of thousands of clones, less than 85% being singletons. Their antigen targets remain unknown. The material was CD4+ T cells from PBMCs cultured without peptide, obtained after COVID-19 vaccination. These receptor sequences come from a human donor who received a COVID-19 vaccine. Each CDR3 is given with its conserved first and last residue. The order of the fields is CDR3 DNA, CDR3 protein, clone size, V gene, D gene, J gene. D genes are given only for firm matches. Some rows mark clone size as missing; the rest say once, few, many or name a class of expanded clone.

TGTGCCAGCAGCCAACAGCGCCGGGACAGGGATAAGACCCAGTACTTC | CASSQQRRDRDKTQYF | once | TRBV3-1/TRBV3-2 | TRBD1 | TRBJ2-5
TGTGCCACAGCAGGGGCACGGACCGGGGAGCTGTTTTTT | CATAGARTGELFF | - | TRBV2 | - | TRBJ2-2
TGTGCCAGCAGGCCGGGACAGGGGGCCTCAGATACGCAGTATTTT | CASRPGQGASDTQYF | - | TRBV27 | TRBD1 | TRBJ2-3
TGTGCCAGCGTCCGGGACAGCAACACCGGGGAGCTGTTTTTT | CASVRDSNTGELFF | - | TRBV2 | TRBD1 | TRBJ2-2
TGTGCCACCAGTGATTCCCGGACGGAGAACACTGAAGCTTTCTTT | CATSDSRTENTEAFF | - | TRBV24-1 | - | TRBJ1-1
TGTGCCAGCAGTCCCCCCGGGCCCACGCAGTATTTT | CASSPPGPTQYF | - | TRBV2 | - | TRBJ2-3
TGTGCCAGCAGCCTTCGATACCGGACTAGCGGGGCCACAGATACGCAGTATTTT | CASSLRYRTSGATDTQYF | - | TRBV4-2 | TRBD2 | TRBJ2-3
TGTGCCAGCTCACCACCGGGACGGGGGGCCAATGAGCAGTTCTTC | CASSPPGRGANEQFF | few | TRBV18 | - | TRBJ2-1
TGTGCCAGCAGTTACTCGGTGAACACTGAAGCTTTCTTT | CASSYSVNTEAFF | - | TRBV6-5 | - | TRBJ1-1
TGTGCCAGCGCCCCGACCTACAATGAGCAGTTCTTC | CASAPTYNEQFF | - | TRBV6-5 | - | TRBJ2-1
TGTGCCTGGAGGAAGGACTCCTACTCTGGAAACACCATATATTTT | CAWRKDSYSGNTIYF | few | TRBV30 | - | TRBJ1-3
TGTGCCAGCAGGGGACAGGGGATAAACACCGGGGAGCTGTTTTTT | CASRGQGINTGELFF | - | TRBV6-5 | TRBD1 | TRBJ2-2
TGCGCCAGCAGCCAAGTCCGGCTTAGCACAGATACGCAGTATTTT | CASSQVRLSTDTQYF | - | TRBV4-3 | - | TRBJ2-3
TGTGCCAGCAGCGTAGCGGGGGCCCCGAGTATCGATGGCTACACCTTC | CASSVAGAPSIDGYTF | - | TRBV9 | - | TRBJ1-2
TGTGCCAGCAGCGAGGGGGGATCCGTATTCAATCAGCCCCAGCATTTT | CASSEGGSVFNQPQHF | - | TRBV9 | - | TRBJ1-5
TGTGCCAGCTCACCAGGGGGTGGAACAGATACGCAGTATTTT | CASSPGGGTDTQYF | - | TRBV18 | - | TRBJ2-3
TGTGCCACCAGTGATTTCCGGGACAGGGGTGCCTACAATGAGCAGTTCTTC | CATSDFRDRGAYNEQFF | - | TRBV24-1 | TRBD1 | TRBJ2-1
TGTGCCAGTAGTATAGTTCCGGAAGGGCAGCCCCAGCATTTT | CASSIVPEGQPQHF | once | TRBV19 | - | TRBJ1-5
TGTGCCAGCAGCGTAGGGCGGGGACAAGAGACCCAGTACTTC | CASSVGRGQETQYF | few | TRBV9 | - | TRBJ2-5
TGTGCCACCTCAGGGGAGGTGGATGAAAAACTGTTTTTT | CATSGEVDEKLFF | - | TRBV10-3 | - | TRBJ1-4
TGTGCCACCAGTGATTTGGGGTCCCGAGGCGGCAATGAGCAGTTCTTC | CATSDLGSRGGNEQFF | - | TRBV24-1 | - | TRBJ2-1
TGTGCCAGCAGCTTATTCGGTAGCGGGGGGGTTCGAAATGAGCAGTTCTTC | CASSLFGSGGVRNEQFF | once | TRBV7-3 | TRBD2 | TRBJ2-1
TGTGCCACCAGTGATCCAGGGGGGGCCGGCACAGATACGCAGTATTTT | CATSDPGGAGTDTQYF | - | TRBV24-1 | - | TRBJ2-3
TGTGCCAGCAGTGCCCACAGGGGCCATGAGCAGTTCTTC | CASSAHRGHEQFF | - | TRBV25-1 | TRBD1 | TRBJ2-1
TGTGCCAGCAGCCGACAGGAATCCTATGGCTACACCTTC | CASSRQESYGYTF | - | TRBV6-5 | - | TRBJ1-2
TGCGCCAGCAGCCAAGATTCTACAGGCTTCTATGGCTACACCTTC | CASSQDSTGFYGYTF | few | TRBV4-1 | - | TRBJ1-2
TGTGCCAGCTCTCCGGGACAGGGGGCGGCACCCCTCCACTTT | CASSPGQGAAPLHF | - | TRBV18 | TRBD1 | TRBJ1-6
TGTGCCAGTAGTTGGAGGGCCAACTATGGCTACACCTTC | CASSWRANYGYTF | - | TRBV19 | - | TRBJ1-2
TGTGCCAGCAGCCAAGGGGGGCCCTACACCTTC | CASSQGGPYTF | - | TRBV14 | - | TRBJ1-2
TGTGCCAGCAGCTTCGGACAGAACAATGAGCAGTTCTTC | CASSFGQNNEQFF | few | TRBV7-3 | - | TRBJ2-1
TGTGCCAGCAGCTTAGTTTCCGGGGAGACCCAGTACTTC | CASSLVSGETQYF | - | TRBV7-3 | - | TRBJ2-5
TGTGCCACCAGCAGGTATCCCTTGCCTGGAGCTTTCTTT | CATSRYPLPGAFF | - | TRBV15 | - | TRBJ1-1
TGTGCCTGGAGTGTACGATTTATTCGGGAGACCCAGTACTTC | CAWSVRFIRETQYF | - | TRBV30 | - | TRBJ2-5
TGCGCCAGCAGCCAAGAGCACAGGGAAGAGACCCAGTACTTC | CASSQEHREETQYF | - | TRBV4-1 | - | TRBJ2-5
TGTGCCAGCAGCTCGGGACTAGATGAGCAGTTCTTC | CASSSGLDEQFF | - | TRBV7-2 | TRBD2 | TRBJ2-1
TGCAGTGCTAGTGAGGCTAGCGGGGGGACAGATACGCAGTATTTT | CSASEASGGTDTQYF | - | TRBV20-1 | TRBD2 | TRBJ2-3
TGTGCCAGCAGCGGAGTAATTAAGAACACTGAAGCTTTCTTT | CASSGVIKNTEAFF | few | TRBV9 | - | TRBJ1-1
TGTGCCAGCAGTGTCGGGGTTGATCAGTTCTTC | CASSVGVDQFF | - | TRBV2 | - | TRBJ2-1
TGCAGTGCTAGTATGATCTATGGCTACACCTTC | CSASMIYGYTF | - | TRBV20-1 | - | TRBJ1-2
TGTGCCAGCGGAAGACAAACATATGGCTACACCTTC | CASGRQTYGYTF | - | TRBV2 | - | TRBJ1-2
TGTGCCAGCAGTCCGATCCGCGGCGGAGGCTACACCTTC | CASSPIRGGGYTF | few | TRBV12-3/TRBV12-4 | - | TRBJ1-2
TGTGCCAGCAGTTTTATAGAAGCCCAGCATTTT | CASSFIEAQHF | - | TRBV28 | - | TRBJ1-5
TGCGCCAGCAGATCGCCTAAGAACACCGGGGAGCTGTTTTTT | CASRSPKNTGELFF | - | TRBV4-1 | - | TRBJ2-2
TGTGCCAGCAGCCAAGAAGGCATCTCCGGCTACACCTTC | CASSQEGISGYTF | once | TRBV3-1/TRBV3-2 | - | TRBJ1-2
TGTGCCAGCAGTTCGTCGGACAGCTCTGGGGCCAACGTCCTGACTTTC | CASSSSDSSGANVLTF | - | TRBV6-5 | - | TRBJ2-6
TGTGCCAGCAGTCCCCGACAGGGGAACGGCTACACCTTC | CASSPRQGNGYTF | - | TRBV12-3/TRBV12-4 | TRBD1 | TRBJ1-2
TGTGCCAGCCGCGAGGGAAGGGGGCTATGGAGCAATCAGCCCCAGCATTTT | CASREGRGLWSNQPQHF | - | TRBV6-4 | TRBD1 | TRBJ1-5
TGTGCCAGCAGCCACATTGGAGGGGCAATAAAGAACACTGAAGCTTTCTTT | CASSHIGGAIKNTEAFF | - | TRBV7-2 | - | TRBJ1-1
TGCGCCAGCAGCTACGGAAACTATGGCTACACCTTC | CASSYGNYGYTF | - | TRBV5-1 | - | TRBJ1-2
TGTGCCAGCACCATGACAGAGGTTCCTGGAAACACCATATATTTT | CASTMTEVPGNTIYF | - | TRBV2 | - | TRBJ1-3